Listed below are T cell receptor beta chains from one sample, sequenced in a study of lymphopenia after photon versus proton radiotherapy. Sequencing used immunoSEQ multiplex PCR; TCRdb keeps in-frame clones, though not all of them. There are some 17,000 clones in the sample; more than 65% occur only once, and 20% to 25% lies in the top ten. Sequenced material: peripheral blood, taken from a patient treated with proton-based radiotherapy. The receptors shown here come from a man aged 70-80 years with pancreatic cancer. Both conserved end residues are part of each CDR3. Fields, in order: V gene, J gene, clone size, D gene, CDR3 protein, CDR3 DNA. A D gene is named only where the DNA matches it firmly. Clone size, where shown, is once, few, many, or a class for clones that have expanded.

TRBV6-5,TRBJ2-3,NA,NA,CASSKDRRTDTQYF,TGTGCCAGCAGTAAGGACAGACGCACAGATACGCAGTATTTT
TRBV10-3,TRBJ1-2,NA,NA,CAINPGDRFEGYTF,TGTGCCATCAACCCCGGAGACAGGTTCGAGGGCTACACCTTC
TRBV10-1,TRBJ2-1,NA,TRBD2,CASSAGTSGDNEQFF,TGCGCCAGCAGCGCCGGGACTAGCGGAGACAATGAGCAGTTCTTC
TRBV6-1,TRBJ1-2,once,NA,CASSRDGGSNYGYTF,TGTGCCAGCAGCAGGGACGGAGGTTCTAACTATGGCTACACCTTC
TRBV12-5,TRBJ2-7,NA,NA,CASGLTGSHYEQYF,TGTGCTAGTGGTTTGACGGGGTCCCACTACGAGCAGTACTTC
TRBV11-2,TRBJ1-2,once,NA,CASSLAGKYGYTF,TGTGCCAGCAGCTTGGCAGGGAAGTATGGCTACACCTTC
TRBV2,TRBJ1-5,NA,NA,CASSDSLESQPQHF,TGTGCCAGCAGTGACAGTTTGGAAAGTCAGCCCCAGCATTTT
TRBV5-6,TRBJ1-4,NA,NA,CASSPGTAKKLFF,TGTGCCAGCAGCCCGGGGACGGCTAAAAAACTGTTTTTT
TRBV28,TRBJ1-5,NA,TRBD1,CASSGTGVGQPQHF,TGTGCCAGCAGCGGAACAGGGGTCGGTCAGCCCCAGCATTTT
TRBV6-5,TRBJ2-7,NA,NA,CASSPRPGREDEQYF,TGTGCCAGCAGCCCCAGGCCAGGTAGGGAAGACGAGCAGTACTTC
TRBV7-9,TRBJ1-6,once,NA,CASSLAAEKNSPLHF,TGTGCCAGCAGCTTAGCAGCAGAGAAAAATTCACCCCTCCACTTT
TRBV2,TRBJ1-5,few,NA,CASRRGESQPQHF,TGTGCCAGCAGGCGAGGGGAGAGTCAGCCCCAGCATTTT
TRBV10-2,TRBJ1-3,NA,TRBD1,CASSEPGQGRNTIYF,TGCGCCAGCAGTGAGCCGGGACAGGGGAGAAACACCATATATTTT
TRBV5-4,TRBJ1-2,NA,NA,CASSHSTGSNYGYTF,TGTGCCAGCAGCCACAGCACGGGGTCCAACTATGGCTACACCTTC
TRBV18,TRBJ2-7,NA,TRBD1,CASSPRDREAEQYF,TGTGCCAGCTCACCCAGGGACAGGGAGGCCGAGCAGTACTTC
TRBV21-1,TRBJ1-3,NA,NA,CASSLRALISGNTIYF,TGTGCCAGCAGCTTAAGGGCACTAATAAGTGGAAACACCATATATTTT
TRBV19,TRBJ2-1,NA,TRBD2,CASSISTSGRPYNEQFF,TGTGCCAGTAGTATTTCGACTAGCGGGAGGCCCTACAATGAGCAGTTCTTC
TRBV9,TRBJ2-6,NA,TRBD2,CASTSSGRWSGANVLTF,TGTGCCAGCACCTCTAGCGGGAGATGGTCTGGGGCCAACGTCCTGACTTTC
TRBV25-1,TRBJ1-1,NA,NA,CASSDRGRTEAFF,TGTGCCAGCAGTGATAGGGGGAGGACTGAAGCTTTCTTT
TRBV30,TRBJ1-5,NA,NA,CASSRDGNSNQPQHF,TGTGCCTCCTCCCGCGACGGGAATAGCAATCAGCCCCAGCATTTT
TRBV6-6,TRBJ2-5,NA,TRBD2,CASSAKLAGGEETQYF,TGTGCCAGCAGTGCCAAACTAGCGGGAGGGGAAGAGACCCAGTACTTC
TRBV6-5,TRBJ1-5,NA,TRBD1,CASSLKRDSQPQHF,TGTGCCAGCAGTTTAAAAAGGGACAGCCAGCCCCAGCATTTT
TRBV4-1,TRBJ1-2,NA,NA,CASSGPTGPNYGYTF,TGCGCCAGTTCGGGACCCACGGGACCGAACTATGGCTACACCTTC
TRBV2,TRBJ2-5,NA,NA,CASSPRGAQYF,TGTGCCAGCAGCCCGAGGGGGGCCCAGTACTTC
TRBV19,TRBJ2-3,NA,TRBD2,CASSMGGRADTQYF,TGTGCCAGCAGTATGGGCGGGAGGGCCGATACGCAGTATTTT
TRBV15,TRBJ2-5,NA,NA,CATTQRNVGETQYF,TGTGCCACTACCCAAAGAAACGTGGGGGAGACCCAGTACTTC
TRBV10-3,TRBJ2-7,few,TRBD1,CAIKETGTYEQYF,TGTGCCATCAAGGAGACAGGGACATACGAGCAGTACTTC
TRBV18,TRBJ1-1,NA,TRBD1,CASSPLGTGGRAEAFF,TGTGCCAGCTCACCACTTGGGACAGGGGGAAGGGCTGAAGCTTTCTTT
TRBV6-1,TRBJ1-5,few,TRBD1,CASRRGQGTPQPQHF,TGTGCCAGCAGGCGAGGACAGGGTACTCCTCAGCCCCAGCATTTT
TRBV5-5,TRBJ1-1,NA,NA,CASSLDPDTEAFF,TGTGCCAGCAGCTTGGATCCTGACACTGAAGCTTTCTTT
TRBV29-1,TRBJ1-4,NA,NA,CSVAVRRGDEKLFF,TGCAGCGTTGCCGTTCGTCGGGGCGATGAAAAACTGTTTTTT
TRBV2,TRBJ1-5,NA,NA,CASSDEQFSNQPQHF,TGTGCCAGCAGTGATGAACAATTTAGCAATCAGCCCCAGCATTTT
TRBV2,TRBJ1-3,NA,NA,CASSELDGNTIYF,TGTGCCAGCAGTGAATTGGATGGAAACACCATATATTTT